Presented here are 19 T cell receptor beta chains from one specimen sequenced in a study of T cell clonality in common variable immunodeficiency. Profiling relied on immunoSEQ multiplex PCR, and the TCRdb table lists in-frame clones only, not all of them. This sample has approximately 37,000 clones, each found more than once. The sequencing sample was made of peripheral blood mononuclear cells. These receptor sequences come from a person aged 18-70 years in good health.

In this sample, this clone turned up many times. The CDR3 extends 3 residues past the end of the read, so its final part is completed from the germline J gene. The chain recombines TRBV2 with TRBJ2-7; tentatively, D is TRBD1 (5 bases). This CDR3 contains 12 residues. Germline CDR1 is SNHLY and CDR2 is FYNNEI. Trimming stripped 2 bases from V and 3 bases from J, with 5 bases between. CDR3 in amino acids: CASSETGYEQYF. The DNA read from the CDR3 is TGTGCCAGCAGTGAAACAGGCTACGAG.

This clone was picked up many times. The CDR3 extends 3 residues past the end of the read, so its final part is completed from the germline J gene. The rearrangement links TRBV20-1 to TRBJ1-2, with D perhaps matching TRBD1 (5 bases). The V gene's germline CDR1 is DFQATT and CDR2 SNEGSKA (reference sequence). The CDR3 is made up of 14 amino acids. The sequenced CDR3 bases are TGCAGTGCTAGAGATGACGTGGGGCCCCGGGGC. The encoded protein is CSARDDVGPRG. The whole CDR3 region reads CSARDDVGPRGYTF.

There are many counts of this clone. The read stops 3 residues short of the end of the CDR3; the missing end is completed from the germline J gene. The chain joins TRBV5-4 to TRBJ2-5, with a weak D call TRBD2 (5 bases). This CDR3 region has 14 residues. Trimming took off 0 bases at V and 3 bases at J, with 9 bases between the two ends. Germline CDR1 and CDR2: SGHNT and YYREEE (reference sequence). The CDR3 reads CASSLGGQEETQYF. Incomplete CDR3 DNA: TGTGCCAGCAGCTTGGGCGGGCAAGAAGAGACC.

A remark on this clone: From the germline J gene comes the end of the CDR3, since the read stops 3 residues before it. This sequence joins TRBV6-1 and TRBJ1-2; 7 nucleotides line up with TRBD1. CDR1 is MNHNS and CDR2 is SASEGT in the germline V gene. This CDR3 contains 14 residues. The CDR3 is CASSELDRWSDYTF. The CDR3 DNA, read in part, is TGTGCCAGCAGTGAATTGGACAGGTGGTCCGAC.

This clone was counted ten times or more. The read ends 3 residues shy of where the CDR3 ends; the end is completed using the germline J gene. The V gene is TRBV11-2, the J gene TRBJ2-5, with D possibly matching TRBD2 (5 bases). V dropped 6 bases and J dropped 0 bases, with 8 bases sitting between them. Germline V gene sequence: CDR1 SGHAT, CDR2 FQNNGV. This CDR3 is built from 13 residues. This CDR3 reads CASSPGNQETQYF. The DNA read from the CDR3 is TGTGCCAGCAGTCCGGGGAACCAAGAGACC.

The table lists this clone with a few counts. The CDR3 end lies 3 residues beyond the end of the read and is filled in from the germline J gene. The V gene is TRBV2, the J gene TRBJ1-2, with D maybe TRBD1 (6 bases). The CDR3 extends over 14 amino acids. Deletions cut 6 bases from V and 0 bases from J, with 11 bases between. The germline V gene encodes CDR1 SNHLY and CDR2 FYNNEI. CDR3 protein: CASSGQNPNYGYTF. CDR3 DNA (partial): TGTGCCAGCAGCGGACAGAACCCTAACTATGGC.

A word on this clone: The read is 3 residues too short to cover the CDR3 end, so that end is filled in from the germline J gene. V usage is TRBV19 and J usage is TRBJ1-2; no firm D call. Per germline, CDR1 LNHDA and CDR2 SQIVND (reference sequence). CDR3 length: 11 amino acids. The CDR3: CASSTGLNYTF. The part of the CDR3 DNA that was read is TGTGCCAGTAGTACCGGACTTAAC.

This clone was recorded a few times. The read stops 3 residues short of the end of the CDR3; the missing end is completed from the germline J gene. The chain links TRBV19 to TRBJ1-2, with 9 positions matching TRBD1. CDR1 and CDR2 from the germline V gene are LNHDA and SQIVND (reference sequence). The CDR3 is 16 residues long. CDR3 amino acids: CASRGARDREQDTYTF. CDR3 DNA, as far as it was read: TGTGCCAGTAGAGGGGCGAGGGACAGGGAACAAGATACC.

This clone was seen many times. The read halts 3 residues ahead of the CDR3 end, with the missing end drawn from the germline J gene. The V call is TRBV7-9, the J call TRBJ2-1, with D possibly being TRBD2 (5 bases). V shed 1 base and J shed 7 bases, with 8 bases lying between them. This CDR3 spans 13 amino acids. The germline V gene encodes CDR1 SEHNR and CDR2 FQNEAQ (reference sequence). The CDR3 here is CASSLGSGNEQFF. The DNA read from the CDR3 is TGTGCCAGCAGCTTAGGTTCGGGGAATGAG. The whole variable domain, remainder taken from reference TRBV7-9 and TRBJ2-1, is DTGVSQNPRHKITKRGQNVTFRCDPISEHNRLYWYRQTLGQGPEFLTYFQNEAQLEKSRLLSDRFSAERPKGSFSTLEIQRTEQGDSAMYLCASSLGSGNEQFFGPGTRLTVL.

This clone occurred a few times. CDR3: CAGGGDYGQYF. The part of the CDR3 DNA that was read is TGTGCCGGAGGGGGCGACTATGGT. This sequence joins TRBV19 and TRBJ2-4; perhaps TRBD1 as D (7 bases). The CDR3 goes on 3 residues after the read ends, and that part is filled in from the germline J gene. The CDR3 spans 11 residues. CDR1 is LNHDA, CDR2 SQIVND, per germline (reference sequence).

This clone was picked up a small number of times. Sequencing ends 3 residues short of the CDR3 end; the germline J gene provides the rest. The gene calls are TRBV7-9 and TRBJ1-4; no reliable D call. The V gene's germline CDR1 is SEHNR and CDR2 FQNEAQ (reference sequence). The length of the CDR3 is 15 residues. CDR3: CASSLGALYNSPLFF. The DNA read from the CDR3 is TGTGCCAGCAGCTTAGGGGCACTTTATAATTCACCA.

The sample holds many counts of this clone. The read finishes 3 residues shy of the CDR3 end, and the germline J gene is used to complete it. This rearrangement joins TRBV5-6 to TRBJ1-1; 7 bases align to TRBD1. Trimming removed 2 bases from V and 0 bases from J; junction bases left unmatched: 4. This CDR3 region has 15 residues. CDR1 is SGHDT and CDR2 is YYEEEE in the germline V gene. CDR3 residues: CASSFRQGLNTEAFF. The covered CDR3 bases are TGTGCCAGCAGCTTCCGACAGGGTTTGAACACTGAA.

Ten or more counts support this clone. The missing CDR3 end, 3 residues past where the read stops, is filled in from the germline J gene. The rearrangement uses TRBV20-1 and TRBJ2-3; 12 nucleotides agree with TRBD2. After removal of 5 bases from V and 4 bases from J, the junction contained 7 bases not matched to a gene. Germline lookup yields CDR1 DFQATT and CDR2 SNEGSKA (reference sequence). The length of the CDR3 is 15 residues. CDR3 DNA, as far as it was read: TGCAGTGCTCGGCCCGGGACTAGCGGGTCAGATACG. Translating gives CSARPGTSGSDT. From start to end, the CDR3 is CSARPGTSGSDTQYF.

This clone has a count of ten or more. The CDR3 goes on 3 residues after the read ends, and that part is filled in from the germline J gene. The chain combines TRBV20-1 with TRBJ2-1; no firm D call. The CDR3 has 13 residues. The germline V gene encodes CDR1 DFQATT and CDR2 SNEGSKA (reference sequence). The V gene lost 1 base and the J gene lost 8 bases, with 12 bases spanning the gap. The CDR3 sequence is CSARGLAPYEQFF. CDR3 DNA (partial): TGCAGTGCTAGAGGCTTAGCACCGTATGAG.

This clone was detected a few times. The junction differs from germline at one of its ends, possibly a read error. The read stops 3 residues short of the end of the CDR3; the missing end is completed from the germline J gene. The V and J genes are TRBV7-7 and TRBJ2-2; no reliable D call. The CDR3 is 17 amino acids. Germline CDR1 is SSHAT and CDR2 is FNYEAQ (reference sequence). The CDR3 sequence: CASSPFSPTLNTGELFF. The covered CDR3 bases are TGTGCTAGCAGCCCCTTTAGCCCGACCTTAAACACCGGGGAG.

This clone has more than one count but fewer than ten. Read sequence stops 3 residues before the CDR3 end, and the germline J gene provides the missing end. The chain couples TRBV18 to TRBJ1-2; 7 positions match TRBD1. In germline, CDR1 is KGHSH, CDR2 LQKENI. This CDR3 has 13 residues. The CDR3 loop reads CASSPVEGGDYTF. The sequenced CDR3 bases are TGTGCCAGCTCACCGGTGGAAGGGGGCGAC.

This clone was picked up many times. The read halts 3 residues ahead of the CDR3 end, with the missing end drawn from the germline J gene. The gene calls are TRBV19 and TRBJ1-4, with 8 bases aligning to TRBD1. The CDR3 covers 14 residues. With V trimmed by 5 bases and J by 4 bases, 3 bases remained unmatched. Per the germline V gene, CDR1 is LNHDA and CDR2 is SQIVND (reference sequence). CDR3 DNA, as far as it was read: TGTGCCAGTAGTGTCGGACAGGGTAATGAAAAA. It codes for CASSVGQGNEK. The CDR3 in its entirety is CASSVGQGNEKLFF.

This clone is judged medium-sized. The CDR3 end lies 3 residues beyond the end of the read and is filled in from the germline J gene. V is TRBV19 and J is TRBJ2-3; D gene uncertain. The V end was cut by 5 bases, the J end by 4 bases, with 7 bases between. Germline CDR1 reads LNHDA; CDR2 reads SQIVND (reference sequence). The CDR3 loop spans 12 amino acids. The CDR3 here is CASSLSSDTQYF. Partial CDR3 DNA: TGTGCCAGTAGTCTCTCGTCAGATACG. The whole variable domain, filled in from reference TRBV19 and TRBJ2-3, reads DGGITQSPKYLFRKEGQNVTLSCEQNLNHDAMYWYRQDPGQGLRLIYYSQIVNDFQKGDIAEGYSVSREKKESFPLTVTSAQKNPTAFYLCASSLSSDTQYFGPGTRLTVL.

In this sample, this clone turned up many times. The read comes to an end 3 residues before the CDR3 does, leaving the germline J gene to fill in the end. Within the sample, other DNA sequences also encode this same CDR3. The chain is built from TRBV14 and TRBJ1-3; no clear D. The ends were cut back, 4 bases at V and 2 bases at J, with 12 bases in the middle. This CDR3 is 15 amino acids long. Germline-derived CDR1 and CDR2 are SGHDN and FVKESK. The CDR3 bases that were read are TGTGCCAGCAGCCCCACTAGTTCGGCTGGAAACACC. Residues: CASSPTSSAGNT. The full-length CDR3 reads as CASSPTSSAGNTIYF.